The 9 T cell receptor beta chains in this list originate from one sample, sequenced in a study of T cells in tuberculosis. Libraries were prepared by immunoSEQ multiplex PCR; TCRdb keeps only in-frame clonotypes and omits some of them. The sample holds approximately 40,000 clones, approximately 93% seen once. Sample time point: new active TB diagnosis, blood taken before or within 7 days of starting treatment. Material: PBMCs, obtained at tuberculosis diagnosis. These receptors were taken from an adult with tuberculosis.

The chain employs TRBV28 and TRBJ1-3; the match to TRBD1 covers 11 bases. The V and J ends lost 2 bases and 4 bases, in that order; junction bases with no gene match: 10. The CDR3 spans 18 residues. CDR1 and CDR2 (germline): MDHEN, SYDVKM. The CDR3 protein is CASSLTHPGQGVGNTIYF. The DNA for the CDR3 is TGTGCCAGCAGTTTAACTCACCCGGGACAGGGGGTAGGAAACACCATATATTTT.

This clone has only a few counts. This chain connects TRBV6-1 to TRBJ2-1; 10 positions agree with TRBD1. The V gene end was trimmed by 5 bases and the J gene end by 5 bases; junction bases not matched to a gene: 6. Per the germline V gene, CDR1 is MNHNS and CDR2 is SASEGT. The CDR3 covers 15 residues. CDR3 protein: CASSTDRGPHNEQFF. CDR3 DNA sequence: TGTGCCAGCAGTACCGACAGGGGGCCTCACAATGAGCAGTTCTTC.

The CDR3 is CASSLQGSLHF. The DNA of the CDR3 is TGTGCCAGCAGCTTACAGGGCTCCCTCCACTTT. The chain has TRBV7-9 and TRBJ1-6, with a tentative D call TRBD1 (5 bases). V shed 2 bases and J shed 14 bases, with 7 bases lying between them. This CDR3 has 11 residues. CDR1 is SEHNR, CDR2 FQNEAQ, per germline (reference sequence).

This sequence joins TRBV28 and TRBJ2-3, with D possibly matching TRBD1 (6 bases). The CDR3 is 13 residues long. Per the germline V gene, CDR1 is MDHEN and CDR2 is SYDVKM. Deletions cut 3 bases from V and 5 bases from J, with 9 bases between. Here the CDR3 DNA reads TGTGCCAGCAGTTTGGGGGCAATAGATACGCAGTATTTT. Its translation is CASSLGAIDTQYF.

This chain joins TRBV7-8 and TRBJ1-5, with 8 bases fitting TRBD1. V dropped 8 bases and J dropped 0; count of bases not matched to a gene: 0. Germline-derived CDR1 and CDR2 are SGHVS and FQNEAQ. This CDR3 comprises 13 residues. The DNA of the CDR3 is TGTGCCAGCGGACAGGGTAGCAATCAGCCCCAGCATTTT. Protein: CASGQGSNQPQHF.

This chain joins TRBV18 and TRBJ1-2; D is unclear. Germline V gene sequence: CDR1 KGHSH, CDR2 LQKENI. This CDR3 region has 13 residues. V shed 2 bases and J shed 10 bases, with 14 bases lying between them. The chain's CDR3 is CASSPSLSVDYTF. The CDR3 DNA reads TGTGCCAGCTCACCAAGTCTGTCGGTTGACTACACCTTC.

The chain combines TRBV28 with TRBJ1-2; D is unclear. V was shortened by 6 bases and J by 8 bases, with 13 bases between the two germline ends. Germline-derived CDR1 and CDR2 are MDHEN and SYDVKM. The CDR3 runs 12 residues. The CDR3: CASSPPTRGYTF. CDR3 nucleotides: TGTGCCAGCAGCCCCCCCACGAGGGGCTACACCTTC.

This chain joins TRBV30 and TRBJ1-6; no reliable D call. V gave up 0 bases and J gave up 7 bases, with 10 bases separating them. Germline-derived CDR1 and CDR2 are GTSNPN and SVGIG (reference sequence). The CDR3 length is 14 residues. The CDR3 region is CAWSVIARNSPLHF. The DNA for the CDR3 is TGTGCCTGGAGTGTAATCGCCAGAAATTCACCCCTCCACTTT.

This clone is a singleton in its sample. The CDR3 DNA sequence: TGTGCCAGTAGTATCATCCTGGACAGTGCGTATGGTGGCTACACCTTC. Its translation: CASSIILDSAYGGYTF. The chain uses TRBV19 and TRBJ1-2, with D possibly being TRBD1 (6 bases). Per the germline V gene, CDR1 is LNHDA and CDR2 is SQIVND (reference sequence). Between the trimmed V and J ends, which lost 3 bases and 7 bases, there was a span of 21 bases. The CDR3 is 16 residues long.